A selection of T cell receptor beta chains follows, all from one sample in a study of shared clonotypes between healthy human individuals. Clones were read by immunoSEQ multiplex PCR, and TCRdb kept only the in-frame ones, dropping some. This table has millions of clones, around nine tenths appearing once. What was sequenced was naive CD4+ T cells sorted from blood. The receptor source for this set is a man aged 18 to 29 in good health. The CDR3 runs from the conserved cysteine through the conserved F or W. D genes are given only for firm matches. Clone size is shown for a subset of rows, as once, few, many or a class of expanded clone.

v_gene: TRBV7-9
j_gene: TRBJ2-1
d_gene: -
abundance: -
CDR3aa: CASSLLRDIDNEQFF
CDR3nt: TGTGCCAGCAGCTTACTAAGGGACATAGACAATGAGCAGTTCTTC

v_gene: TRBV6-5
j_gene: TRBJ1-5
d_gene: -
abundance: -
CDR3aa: CASRQDSSNQPQHF
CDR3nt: TGTGCCAGCAGGCAGGACAGTAGCAATCAGCCCCAGCATTTT

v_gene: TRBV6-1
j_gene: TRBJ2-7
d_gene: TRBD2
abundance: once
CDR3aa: CASSPSGGAFGEQYF
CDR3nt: TGTGCCAGCAGCCCAAGCGGGGGGGCCTTCGGCGAGCAGTACTTC

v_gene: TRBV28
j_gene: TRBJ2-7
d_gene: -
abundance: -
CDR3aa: CASSWPGVSYEQYF
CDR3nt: TGTGCCAGCAGTTGGCCAGGGGTTTCCTACGAGCAGTACTTC

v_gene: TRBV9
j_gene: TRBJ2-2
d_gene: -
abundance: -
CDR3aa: CASSVGAGYSGELFF
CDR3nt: TGTGCCAGCAGCGTAGGGGCGGGGTATTCCGGGGAGCTGTTTTTT

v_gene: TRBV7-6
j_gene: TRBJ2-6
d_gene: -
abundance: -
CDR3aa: CASSLSLGANVLTF
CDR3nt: TGTGCCAGCAGCTTGTCACTTGGGGCCAACGTCCTGACTTTC

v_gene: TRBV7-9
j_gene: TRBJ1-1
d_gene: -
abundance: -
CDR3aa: CASSLAGPQDAFF
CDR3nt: TGTGCCAGCAGCTTAGCCGGGCCCCAAGATGCTTTCTTT

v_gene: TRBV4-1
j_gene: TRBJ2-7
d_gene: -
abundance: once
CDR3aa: CASSQDPGPYEQYF
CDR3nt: TGCGCCAGCAGCCAAGATCCGGGGCCCTACGAGCAGTACTTC

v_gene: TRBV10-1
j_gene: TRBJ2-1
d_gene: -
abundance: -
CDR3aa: CASLVTTREFF
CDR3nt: TGCGCCAGCCTAGTTACAACGAGGGAGTTCTTC

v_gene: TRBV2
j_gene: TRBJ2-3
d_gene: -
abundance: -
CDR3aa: CASLRIAKSTDTQYF
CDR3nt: TGTGCCAGCCTTAGGATAGCAAAAAGCACAGATACGCAGTATTTT

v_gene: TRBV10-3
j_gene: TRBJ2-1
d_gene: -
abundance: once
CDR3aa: CAISEGSSYNEQFF
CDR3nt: TGTGCCATCAGTGAAGGCAGTTCCTACAATGAGCAGTTCTTC

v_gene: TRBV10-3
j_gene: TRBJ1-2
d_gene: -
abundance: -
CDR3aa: CAISEDRSYGYTF
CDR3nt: TGTGCCATCAGTGAGGATCGGAGCTATGGCTACACCTTC

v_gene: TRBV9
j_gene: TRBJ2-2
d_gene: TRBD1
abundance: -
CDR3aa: CASSKQGANTGELFF
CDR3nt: TGTGCCAGCAGTAAACAGGGGGCGAACACCGGGGAGCTGTTTTTT

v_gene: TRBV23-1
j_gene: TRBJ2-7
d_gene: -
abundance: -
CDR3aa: CASAKSDRSYEQYF
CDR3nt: TGCGCCAGCGCGAAGTCGGACCGTAGCTACGAGCAGTACTTC

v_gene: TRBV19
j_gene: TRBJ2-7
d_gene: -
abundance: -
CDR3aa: CASSTDGRAYEQYF
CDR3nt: TGTGCCAGTAGTACCGATGGTCGGGCCTACGAGCAGTACTTC

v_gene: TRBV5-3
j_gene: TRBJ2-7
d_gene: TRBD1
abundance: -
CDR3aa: CARSLGIGLGGTGSLKHSYEQYF
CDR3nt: TGTGCCAGAAGCTTGGGGATCGGTCTAGGAGGGACAGGGAGCCTAAAACACTCCTACGAGCAGTACTTC

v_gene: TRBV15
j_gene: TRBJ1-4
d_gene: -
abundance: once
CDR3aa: CATSRGVEGRREKLFF
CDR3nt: TGTGCCACCAGCAGAGGAGTTGAGGGACGGCGCGAAAAACTGTTTTTT

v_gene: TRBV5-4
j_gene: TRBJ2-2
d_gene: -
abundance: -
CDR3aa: CASSPRTGVNTGELFF
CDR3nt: TGTGCCAGCAGCCCCCGGACGGGAGTGAACACCGGGGAGCTGTTTTTT

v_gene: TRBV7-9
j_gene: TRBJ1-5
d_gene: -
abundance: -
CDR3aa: CASSFEGISNQPQHF
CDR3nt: TGTGCCAGCAGCTTTGAGGGAATCAGCAATCAGCCCCAGCATTTT

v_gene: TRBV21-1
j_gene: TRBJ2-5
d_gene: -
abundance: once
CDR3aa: CASSKGTGTYQETQYF
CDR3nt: TGTGCCAGCAGCAAAGGCACAGGAACTTACCAAGAGACCCAGTACTTC

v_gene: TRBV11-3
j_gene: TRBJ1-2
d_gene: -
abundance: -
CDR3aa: CASSLDGEAGVDYGYTF
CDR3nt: TGTGCCAGCAGCTTAGATGGTGAGGCAGGGGTAGACTATGGCTACACCTTC

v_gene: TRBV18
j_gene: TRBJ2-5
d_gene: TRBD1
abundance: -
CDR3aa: CASSPTGGWETQYF
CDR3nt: TGTGCCAGCTCCCCCACAGGGGGCTGGGAGACCCAGTACTTC

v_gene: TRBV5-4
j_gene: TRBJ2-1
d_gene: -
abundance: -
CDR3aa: CASSLGAGSYNEQFF
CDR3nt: TGTGCCAGCAGCTTGGGTGCAGGGTCCTACAATGAGCAGTTCTTC

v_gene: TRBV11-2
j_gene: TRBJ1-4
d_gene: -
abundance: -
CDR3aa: CASSFLGSGEKLFF
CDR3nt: TGTGCCAGCAGCTTCTTGGGGTCCGGTGAAAAACTGTTTTTT